This TCR beta chain was identified in a study of graft-versus-host responses after intestinal transplantation. Study overall: Induction with anti-thymocyte globulin, then tacrolimus and steroids for around three years, was given to all recipients. Study results and caveats: Where graft-donor T cell macrochimerism was present, patients had high graft-versus-host to host-versus-graft clonal ratios in allografts.

Sequencing was performed with immunoSEQ multiplex PCR; in TCRdb, only in-frame clones are kept and a portion is missing. Of roughly 28,000 clones listed, 82% are singletons. Germline V gene sequence: CDR1 SGDLS, CDR2 YYNGEE. The length of the CDR3 is 14 residues. Deletions cut 2 bases from V and 2 bases from J, with 10 bases between. This clone was detected once. Its antigen is not identified. The source was unstimulated CD4+ T cells sorted from spleen or lymph node cells, collected before intestinal transplant. The sequence was obtained from a human donor who received an intestinal transplant. The chain recombines TRBV9 with TRBJ1-1; TRBD1 might be the D (6 bases). The CDR3 loop reads CASSVEGGNTEAFF. The CDR3 DNA is TGTGCCAGCAGCGTGGAGGGGGGAAACACTGAAGCTTTCTTT.